The 26 T cell receptor beta chains below all came from one sample that was sequenced in a study of T cells in Graves' hyperthyroidism and ophthalmopathy (dated by TCRdb to between 2018 and 2020). Libraries were constructed by multiplex PCR. TCRdb lists the instrument as Illumina HiSeq 2000. TCR beta CDR3 regions were amplified from RNA transcripts. The TCR CDR3 was subjected to a first round of RT-PCR using the HTBI primer set and the Qiagen OneStep RT-PCR kit. Clones were called with MiXCR by TCRdb after fastp trimmed the public reads at Q25, and only in-frame beta chains were retained. Entries that share a CDR3 protein sequence are merged under the most common genes and DNA. In all, the sample holds about 260,000 distinct CDR3 sequences, and 20% to 25% of those were seen once. About a quarter of the sample is taken by the ten largest. The material sequenced was blood. These receptors all come from a man aged 40-49 years with Graves' hyperthyroidism that later progressed to Graves' ophthalmopathy.

This clonotype showed up just a few times. V gene TRBV27 combines with J gene TRBJ2-7; D ambiguous. The CDR3 covers 14 residues. Germline CDR1 MNHEY, CDR2 SMNVEV (reference sequence). V was shortened by 4 bases and J by 5 bases, with 15 bases between the two germline ends. CDR3 residues: CASSSVMALHEQYF. The CDR3 DNA sequence: TGTGCCAGCAGTTCGGTCATGGCGCTCCACGAGCAGTACTTC.

This clonotype was counted many times. The gene calls are TRBV5-1 and TRBJ1-2; D remains unclear. CDR3 length: 14 residues. The V gene lost 0 bases and the J gene lost 5 bases, with 11 bases spanning the gap. The germline CDR1 and CDR2 sequences are SGHRS and YFSETQ. CDR3 loop: CASSLAGQEYGYTF. CDR3 DNA: TGCGCCAGCAGCTTGGCAGGCCAGGAGTATGGCTACACCTTC.

Many counts were recorded for this clonotype. The chain joins TRBV11-2 to TRBJ2-7, with TRBD1 matching 9 bases. V lost 0 bases, J lost 5 bases, and 11 bases stayed unmatched. The CDR3 is made up of 17 amino acids. Germline V gene sequence: CDR1 SGHAT, CDR2 FQNNGV. The CDR3 is CASSLDPGQGIENEQYF. Written as DNA, the CDR3 is TGTGCCAGCAGCTTAGACCCCGGACAGGGGATCGAGAACGAGCAGTACTTC.

There are many counts of this clonotype. The chain couples TRBV12-3 or TRBV12-4 to TRBJ2-5; no definite D call. V was cut by 6 bases and J by 0 bases, with 8 bases left in between. This CDR3 is built from 13 residues. This CDR3 is CASRNGYQETQYF. The DNA for the CDR3 is TGTGCCAGCAGGAACGGGTACCAAGAGACCCAGTACTTC.

The chain combines TRBV6-1 with TRBJ2-7; maybe TRBD2 (6 bases). CDR1 and CDR2 from the germline V gene are MNHNS and SASEGT. The V gene lost 6 bases and the J gene lost 6 bases, with 18 bases spanning the gap. This CDR3 has 14 residues. CDR3 protein: CASSPPGGSLEQYF. The CDR3 coding sequence is TGTGCCAGCAGCCCTCCCGGGGGATCACTCGAGCAGTACTTC.

At least ten counts were recorded for this clonotype. V is TRBV5-1 and J is TRBJ2-5, with TRBD1 as a possible D gene (6 bases). Germline V gives CDR1 SGHRS, CDR2 YFSETQ. V lost 7 bases and J lost 3, with 13 bases in between. The CDR3 is 13 amino acids. The CDR3 here is CASFRDTEETQYF. For the CDR3, the DNA is TGCGCCAGCTTCCGGGACACGGAAGAGACCCAGTACTTC.

This clonotype was observed at least ten times. The chain couples TRBV4-1 to TRBJ1-1; D gene uncertain. Germline values: CDR1 MGHRA, CDR2 YSYEKL. The ends were cut back, 2 bases at V and 3 bases at J, with 13 bases in the middle. This CDR3 comprises 15 residues. The CDR3 loop is CASSQNPFHHTEAFF. For the CDR3, the DNA is TGCGCCAGCAGCCAAAATCCTTTTCACCACACTGAAGCTTTCTTT.

This clonotype appeared many times. This sequence joins TRBV11-2 and TRBJ1-5; D remains ambiguous. This CDR3 spans 13 amino acids. V was pared by 5 bases and J by 4 bases, with 9 bases between. Germline-derived CDR1 and CDR2 are SGHAT and FQNNGV. CDR3 residues: CASSEGPNQPQHF. The CDR3 coding sequence is TGTGCCAGCAGCGAGGGCCCTAATCAGCCCCAGCATTTT.

The chain is built from TRBV7-2 and TRBJ1-6; D might be TRBD1 (5 bases). This CDR3 is built from 14 residues. V was cut by 3 bases and J by 7 bases, with 10 bases left in between. CDR1 and CDR2 from the germline V gene are SGHTA and FQGNSA. The CDR3 here is CASSFQGRNSPLHF. The CDR3 nucleotides read TGTGCCAGCAGCTTCCAGGGCAGGAATTCACCCCTCCACTTT.

This rearrangement joins TRBV6-5 to TRBJ1-3, with D unclear. The CDR3 sequence is 17 residues long. V was clipped by 0 bases and J by 0 bases, with 12 bases between them. The germline CDR1 and CDR2 sequences are MNHEY and SVGAGI. This chain's CDR3 is CASSYSDRGSSGNTIYF. DNA of the CDR3: TGTGCCAGCAGTTACTCTGACCGCGGGAGCTCTGGAAACACCATATATTTT.

This clonotype showed up many times. The V gene is TRBV28, the J gene TRBJ2-5; 12 bases are a match to TRBD2. In germline, CDR1 is MDHEN, CDR2 SYDVKM. There are 15 residues in the CDR3. V was pared by 7 bases and J by 4 bases, with 7 bases of the junction left unmatched. The CDR3 loop reads CASNSLAGGGETQYF. CDR3 bases: TGTGCCAGCAATTCACTAGCGGGAGGAGGAGAGACCCAGTACTTC.

J is TRBJ2-7 and V is TRBV6-2 or TRBV6-3; 10 bases match TRBD1. The V and J ends lost 7 bases and 6 bases, in that order; junction bases with no gene match: 12. The CDR3 sequence is 15 residues long. Germline values: CDR1 MNHEY, CDR2 SVGEGT. The DNA for the CDR3 is TGTGCCAGCACCAAGGGACAGGGGATTCTTGGCGAGCAGTACTTC. Its protein product is CASTKGQGILGEQYF.

This clonotype has ten or more counts. The V gene is TRBV6-1, the J gene TRBJ2-3; D perhaps matches TRBD2 (5 bases). The CDR3 totals 13 residues. Germline CDR1 reads MNHNS; CDR2 reads SASEGT. The V gene lost 7 bases and the J gene lost 7 bases, with 15 bases spanning the gap. CDR3 sequence reads: CASTPARRNTQYF. In DNA form, the CDR3 reads TGTGCCAGCACCCCTGCTAGGAGGAATACGCAGTATTTT.

Ten or more counts support this clonotype. The gene calls are TRBV6-4 and TRBJ2-7, with 15 bases matching TRBD2. The CDR3 contains 18 residues. V lost 8 bases and J lost 0; bases outside the gene matches: 11. Germline CDR1 and CDR2: MRHNA and SNTAGT. DNA for the CDR3: TGTGCCAGCTCCCGGGGGACTAGCGGGAGGATGAGCTCCTACGAGCAGTACTTC. Translated: CASSRGTSGRMSSYEQYF.

As to this clonotype: Since a much larger clone is just one base distant, this may be a read error. The chain carries TRBV19 and TRBJ1-2, with a tentative D call TRBD1 (5 bases). The V gene's germline CDR1 is LNHDA and CDR2 SQIVND (reference sequence). The CDR3 is 15 amino acids. V lost 10 bases, J lost 3 bases, and 21 bases lay in between. CDR3 residues: CATTPVRLTDYGYTF. The CDR3 DNA reads TGTGCCACCACCCCGGTCCGGCTGACAGACTATGGCTACACCTTC.

The chain carries TRBV7-8 and TRBJ1-2; D is possibly TRBD1 (6 bases). The CDR3 spans 13 residues. From germline, CDR1 is SGHVS and CDR2 FQNEAQ. Trimming left V 3 bases short and J 7 bases short, with 12 bases between. The CDR3 reads CASSFTGTRGYTF. The CDR3 bases are TGTGCCAGCAGCTTCACAGGGACTCGTGGCTACACCTTC.

The V gene is TRBV6-1, the J gene TRBJ1-1; no reliable D call. Germline-derived CDR1 and CDR2 are MNHNS and SASEGT. The CDR3 consists of 12 residues. The V and J ends lost 8 bases and 2 bases respectively, with 9 bases between them. The CDR3 coding sequence is TGTGCCAGCGGACTCTTCAACACTGAAGCTTTCTTT. It codes for CASGLFNTEAFF.

V gene TRBV11-2 combines with J gene TRBJ2-3; the D call may be TRBD1 or TRBD2 (5 bases each). The CDR3 spans 14 residues. Trimming took 2 bases from V and 4 from J, leaving 10 bases between them. Germline V gene sequence: CDR1 SGHAT, CDR2 FQNNGV. CDR3 sequence (DNA): TGTGCCAGCAGCTTATTATCGGGGCCAGATACGCAGTATTTT. Amino acid sequence: CASSLLSGPDTQYF.

V and J are TRBV6-2 or TRBV6-3 and TRBJ1-2; the match to TRBD1 covers 8 bases. V was clipped by 0 bases and J by 3 bases; unmatched bases: 6. This CDR3 is built from 16 residues. Germline V gene lookup returns CDR1 MNHEY and CDR2 SVGEGT. The CDR3 loop reads CASSYSGQAYDYGYTF. For the CDR3, the DNA is TGTGCCAGCAGTTACTCGGGACAGGCATACGACTATGGCTACACCTTC.

This clonotype was picked up many times. The V and J genes are TRBV27 and TRBJ2-7, with D uncertain. Germline lookup yields CDR1 MNHEY and CDR2 SMNVEV (reference sequence). V lost 5 bases to trimming and J lost 3 bases, with 20 bases between them. The CDR3 extends over 16 amino acids. This CDR3 reads CASSSLWVAGIYEQYF. CDR3 DNA sequence: TGTGCCAGCAGTAGTTTATGGGTGGCAGGAATCTACGAGCAGTACTTC.

This clonotype was detected many times. V usage is TRBV28 and J usage is TRBJ2-7; D possibly corresponds to TRBD2 (5 bases). The CDR3 sequence is 13 residues long. The germline V gene encodes CDR1 MDHEN and CDR2 SYDVKM. Trimming took 3 bases from V and 0 from J, leaving 6 bases between them. In DNA, the CDR3 is TGTGCCAGCAGTTTCGAGGGCTCCTACGAGCAGTACTTC. This translates into CASSFEGSYEQYF.

This clonotype was detected ten times or more. The gene calls are TRBV12-3 or TRBV12-4 and TRBJ2-1, with a possible D match to TRBD2 (6 bases). The germline V and J ends were trimmed by 6 bases and 7 bases, with 19 bases remaining between them. The CDR3 extends over 15 amino acids. CDR3 amino acids: CASSSNRDSLNEQFF. The CDR3 coding sequence is TGTGCCAGCAGCAGCAACCGGGACTCGCTAAATGAGCAGTTCTTC.

This clonotype has at least ten counts. This chain uses TRBV12-3 or TRBV12-4 with TRBJ2-2; 8 nucleotides align to TRBD1. The V segment lost 6 bases and the J segment 2 bases; nucleotides outside the gene matches: 11. CDR3 length: 17 residues. The CDR3 nucleotides are TGTGCCAGCAGGCAATTTCGGACAGGGCCCAACACCGGGGAGCTGTTTTTT. Its protein product is CASRQFRTGPNTGELFF.

This clonotype was seen more than once but under ten times. This rearrangement joins TRBV6-2 or TRBV6-3 to TRBJ2-7; D remains unclear. The germline V gene has CDR1 MNHEY and CDR2 SVGEGT. Trimming cost V 6 bases and J 6 bases, with 12 bases left between them. The CDR3 has 12 residues. The CDR3: CASSPTAPEQYF. The CDR3 DNA reads TGTGCCAGCAGCCCCACAGCACCCGAGCAGTACTTC.

This clonotype was recorded at least ten times. The chain recombines TRBV24-1 with TRBJ1-5; D call uncertain. V was clipped by 7 bases and J by 9 bases, with 12 bases between them. The germline V gene encodes CDR1 KGHDR and CDR2 SFDVKD. The CDR3 consists of 12 residues. The CDR3 loop reads CATSPNVGPQHF. DNA for the CDR3: TGTGCCACCAGCCCAAACGTTGGGCCCCAGCATTTT.

This clonotype has only a few counts. The J gene is TRBJ2-7, the V gene TRBV6-2 or TRBV6-3; D gene unclear. Trimming removed 7 bases from V and 5 bases from J, with 9 bases in between. Looked up from germline, CDR1 is MNHEY and CDR2 is SVGEGT. This CDR3 has 11 amino acids. The CDR3, as DNA: TGTGCCAGCATGAGTTTGGACGAGCAGTACTTC. It specifies CASMSLDEQYF.